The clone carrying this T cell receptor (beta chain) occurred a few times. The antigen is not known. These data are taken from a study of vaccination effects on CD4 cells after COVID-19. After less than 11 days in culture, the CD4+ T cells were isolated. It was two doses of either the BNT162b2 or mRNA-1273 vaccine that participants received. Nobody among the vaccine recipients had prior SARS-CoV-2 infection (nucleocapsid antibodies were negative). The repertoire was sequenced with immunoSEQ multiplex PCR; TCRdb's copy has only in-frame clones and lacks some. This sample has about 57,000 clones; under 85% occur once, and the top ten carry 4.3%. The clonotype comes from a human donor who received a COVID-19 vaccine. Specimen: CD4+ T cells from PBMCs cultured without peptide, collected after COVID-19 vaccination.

The CDR3 loop is CASTPHSDRDYGYTF. The CDR3 DNA is TGCGCCAGCACACCTCACTCCGACAGGGATTATGGCTACACCTTC. V and J are TRBV23-1 and TRBJ1-2; 7 nucleotides align to TRBD1. TRBV23-1 has ORF status, its function being uncertain. V dropped 7 bases and J dropped 5; count of bases not matched to a gene: 13. There are 15 residues in the CDR3.